The T cell receptor beta chain described here comes from a study of T-cell memory formation after mild COVID-19. The CDR3 spans 16 residues. Trimming stripped 4 bases from V and 13 bases from J, with 26 bases between. Germline CDR1 SGHNT, CDR2 YYREEE (reference sequence). TCR alpha and TCR beta cDNA libraries carrying sample barcodes and UMIs were produced by 5'RACE using constant-segment primers. Each CDR3 protein is one row after TCRdb ran MiXCR on the 5' RACE reads. Of fewer than 95,000 distinct CDR3 sequences in the sample, approximately 15% were seen once. Study results and limitations: Contracting clones from day 15 to 85 showed balanced CD4/CD8; later expanders favored CD4+. The pre-infection memory compartment contained some responding clones, suggesting cross-reactive memory joined. Among contracting clones, CD4+ were mainly CM/EM and CD8+ enriched in EMRA.

Remarks on this clonotype: Its antigen remains unidentified.

The clonotype comes from a man in his late teens or twenties who had mild COVID-19 (a few samples of this study predate the infection). Cell type and time point are not known. Specimen: PBMCs or a T cell subset sorted from them (not recorded which). The gene calls are TRBV5-4 and TRBJ1-4; D uncertain. The CDR3 sequence: CASSINSAISPEGLFF. CDR3 DNA sequence: TGTGCCAGCAGCATAAACAGTGCTATATCCCCTGAAGGACTGTTTTTT.